The T cell receptor beta chain described here comes from a study of regulatory T cells in long-lasting Graves disease. Study conclusions and caveats: Newly diagnosed patients had higher TCR diversity than persistent Graves' patients did. TRBV28, TRBJ1-2 and TRBJ2-5 were favored in persistent disease.

This clonotype was seen ten or more times. Its specificity is unknown. The CDR3 spans 13 residues. V dropped 3 bases and J dropped 5 bases, with 13 bases sitting between them. CDR1 and CDR2 from the germline V gene are SQVTM and ANQGSEA. Time point noted: persistent/refractory GD, antithyroid drugs over 5 years with positive TRAb. Making the TCR library involved RNA that had been extracted from PBMCs. American Thyroid Association guidelines served as the basis for diagnosing Graves' disease. A blood draw put around 9 milliliters of peripheral blood into EDTA tubes. Combining iRepertoire HTBI primers with Arm-PCR of CDR3 regions, the authors built TCR beta libraries. TCRdb ran MiXCR on the multiplex PCR reads and lists one entry per CDR3 protein. The top ten clones hold roughly 20% of a sample with 350,000 to 450,000 distinct CDR3 sequences, under 25% of them seen once.

The chain carries TRBV29-1 and TRBJ1-2, with D uncertain. The clonotype was recovered from a female donor with Graves disease. The sequences come from peripheral blood mononuclear cells (PBMCs), collected when the disease was refractory, from a patient treated with antithyroid drugs. Here the CDR3 reads CSVEKRLGYGYTF. Written as DNA, the CDR3 is TGCAGCGTTGAGAAGCGATTGGGGTATGGCTACACCTTC. Full variable domain (remainder filled in from reference TRBV29-1 and TRBJ1-2): SAVISQKPSRDICQRGTSLTIQCQVDSQVTMMFWYRQQPGQSLTLIATANQGSEATYESGFVIDKFPISRPNLTFSTLTVSNMSPEDSSIYLCSVEKRLGYGYTFGSGTRLTVV.